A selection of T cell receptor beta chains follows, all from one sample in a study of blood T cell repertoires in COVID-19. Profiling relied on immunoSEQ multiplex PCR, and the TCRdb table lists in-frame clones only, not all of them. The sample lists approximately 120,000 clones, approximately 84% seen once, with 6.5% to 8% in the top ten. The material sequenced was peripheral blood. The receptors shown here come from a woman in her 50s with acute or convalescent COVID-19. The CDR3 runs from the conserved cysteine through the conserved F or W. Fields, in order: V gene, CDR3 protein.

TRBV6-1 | CASSEAGTGRNEQFF
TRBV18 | CASSPLGGAGLFF
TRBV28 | CASSPALSGNTIYF
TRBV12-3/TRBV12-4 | CASSPPGGYGYTF
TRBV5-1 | CASSLGQSSATNEKLFF
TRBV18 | CASSPSTVGNEQFF
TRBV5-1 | CASSSGTGYYGYTF
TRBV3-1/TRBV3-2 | CASSPRDRGHNTEAFF
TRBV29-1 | CSVGSNSNEQFF
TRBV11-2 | CASSFWDRGLETQYF
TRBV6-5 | CASRMTAFYEQYF
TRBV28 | CASSFRDRGLGGYTF
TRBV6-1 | CASSEMNRGLPEAFF
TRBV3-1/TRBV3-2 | CASSQGRGTGMGYTF
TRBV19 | CASSSQLGLAGGRSRVTGELFF
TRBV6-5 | CASRMRDRDSPLHF
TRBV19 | CASARQGGQPQHF
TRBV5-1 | CASSLAGWSEAFF
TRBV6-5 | CASTQNSGANVLTF
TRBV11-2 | CASTQADTQYF
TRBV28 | CASSPGTAISNQPQHF
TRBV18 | CASSSQKNSPLHF
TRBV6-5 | CASGTGTYSPLHF
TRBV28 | CASRLGQGVNEQFF
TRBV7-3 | CASSPTREANYGYTF
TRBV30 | CAWTQRAGGYQPQHF
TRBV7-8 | CASSSGAGFSPLHF
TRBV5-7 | CASSTDRILKGYTF
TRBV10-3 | CAIGQGPDGPQHF
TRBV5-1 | CASSLAGTGSSEQYF
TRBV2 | CASSRAVRGDGYTF
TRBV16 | CASSLQMSSSNEKLFF
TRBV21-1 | CASSNGGEDYGYTF
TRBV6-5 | CASSLTSSYEQYF
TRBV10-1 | CASSRDRNTGELFF
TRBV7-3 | CASSYTRAETQYF
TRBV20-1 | CSASGSGGSTDTQYF
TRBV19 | CASSTSGGRGEKLFF
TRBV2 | CASYYNEQFF
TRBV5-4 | CASSDLGQRQETQYF
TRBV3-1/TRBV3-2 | CASSRGAGELFF
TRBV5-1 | CASSLVIGGRGDTQYF
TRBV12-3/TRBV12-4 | CASSLVIQPQHF
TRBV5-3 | CARSPSPTGYGGYTF
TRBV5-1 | CASSGQIPYEQYF
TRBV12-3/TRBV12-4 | CASFDRGGTEAFF
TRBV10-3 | CAISDGTLSTDTQYF
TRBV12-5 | CASGTWTEDSPLHF
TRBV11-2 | CASSPWITGYNEQFF
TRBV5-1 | CASSLAGGGAPRETQYF
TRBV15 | CATSIYSRQPQHF
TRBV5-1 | CASSSPEVTNTEAFF
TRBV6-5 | CASSPSGQGPEKLFF
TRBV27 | CASSARGLASVGEQFF
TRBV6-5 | CASRASGGVYEQFF